The 27 T cell receptor beta chains below all came from one sample that was sequenced in a study of T cells of healthy individuals. MiXCR, applied by TCRdb to the 5' RACE reads, yields one record per CDR3 protein. The sample lists about 57,000 distinct CDR3 sequences, 15% to 20% occurring once. Receptor source: a human donor in good health.

The table lists this clonotype with many counts. The V and J genes are TRBV11-2 and TRBJ2-4; 11 positions match TRBD2. V was pared by 4 bases and J by 2 bases, with 10 bases of the junction left unmatched. The length of the CDR3 is 18 residues. CDR1 and CDR2 from the germline V gene are SGHAT and FQNNGV. CDR3 amino acids: CASSSLAGGLRTKNIQYF. The CDR3 DNA reads as TGTGCCAGCAGCTCCTTAGCGGGAGGGCTGCGTACCAAAAACATTCAGTACTTC. The variable domain in full, with the rest retrieved from reference TRBV11-2 and TRBJ2-4, is EAGVAQSPRYKIIEKRQSVAFWCNPISGHATLYWYQQILGQGPKLLIQFQNNGVVDDSQLPKDRFSAERLKGVDSTLKIQPAKLEDSAVYLCASSSLAGGLRTKNIQYFGAGTRLSVL.

This clonotype was found many times. The chain combines TRBV5-1 with TRBJ2-1, with 9 bases fitting TRBD2. The V and J ends lost 0 bases and 5 bases, in that order; junction bases with no gene match: 9. This CDR3 has 17 residues. Germline CDR1 reads SGHRS; CDR2 reads YFSETQ. The CDR3 region has the DNA TGCGCCAGCAGCTTGGAAACTAGCGGGTCACAGAACAATGAGCAGTTCTTC. This translates into CASSLETSGSQNNEQFF. Variable domain in full (rest from reference TRBV5-1 and TRBJ2-1): KAGVTQTPRYLIKTRGQQVTLSCSPISGHRSVSWYQQTPGQGLQFLFEYFSETQRNKGNFPGRFSGRQFSNSRSEMNVSTLELGDSALYLCASSLETSGSQNNEQFFGPGTRLTVL.

V is TRBV18 and J is TRBJ2-2; D not resolved. V shed 4 bases and J shed 5 bases, with 5 bases lying between them. The CDR3 contains 12 residues. CDR1 KGHSH and CDR2 LQKENI come from the germline V gene. As DNA, the CDR3 is TGTGCCAGCTCACGGGCAACCGGGGAGCTGTTTTTT. It yields the protein CASSRATGELFF.

This clonotype occurred a few times. The chain joins TRBV6-2 or TRBV6-3 to TRBJ1-5, with 7 bases that match TRBD1. The V segment lost 4 bases and the J segment 0 bases; nucleotides outside the gene matches: 0. The CDR3 runs 14 residues. Germline CDR1 reads MNHEY; CDR2 reads SVGEGT. The CDR3, as DNA: TGTGCCAGCAGTTGGGACAGTAGCAATCAGCCCCAGCATTTT. It codes for CASSWDSSNQPQHF.

The chain recombines TRBV7-9 with TRBJ2-1; TRBD2 agrees at 10 bases. The CDR3 has 14 amino acids. V was pared by 4 bases and J by 8 bases, with 5 bases of the junction left unmatched. Germline lookup yields CDR1 SEHNR and CDR2 FQNEAQ (reference sequence). The CDR3 sequence is CASSSGLAWYEQFF. The CDR3 DNA reads as TGTGCCAGCAGCTCGGGACTAGCGTGGTATGAGCAGTTCTTC.

This clonotype was seen repeatedly, ten times or more. CDR3 residues: CSAKRDSKETQYF. The CDR3 bases are TGCAGTGCAAAGCGGGACAGCAAGGAGACCCAGTACTTC. This rearrangement joins TRBV20-1 to TRBJ2-5; D possibly uses TRBD1 or TRBD2 (7 bases each). The CDR3 length is 13 residues. V lost 6 bases to trimming and J lost 5 bases, with 16 bases between them. The germline V gene has CDR1 DFQATT and CDR2 SNEGSKA (reference sequence).

This clonotype was observed many times. This chain links TRBV25-1 with TRBJ2-5; TRBD2 agrees at 10 bases. V lost 3 bases to trimming and J lost 0 bases; unmatched junction nucleotides: 7. Per the germline V gene, CDR1 is MGHDK and CDR2 is SYGVNS. This CDR3 comprises 17 residues. The CDR3 sequence: CASSDEAGGGYQETQYF. The CDR3 nucleotides are TGTGCCAGCAGTGACGAAGCGGGGGGGGGGTACCAAGAGACCCAGTACTTC.

The chain recombines TRBV20-1 with TRBJ2-7; 11 nucleotides align to TRBD2. This CDR3 contains 15 residues. CDR1 DFQATT and CDR2 SNEGSKA come from the germline V gene (reference sequence). V lost 3 bases, J lost 5 bases, and 9 bases stayed unmatched. The CDR3 region has the DNA TGCAGTGCTAGGGCTACTAGCGGGAGTTCGCACGAGCAGTACTTC. This codes for CSARATSGSSHEQYF.

This clonotype has ten or more counts. The V call is TRBV11-2, the J call TRBJ2-5; 9 nucleotides line up with TRBD2. CDR3 length: 15 residues. Germline-derived CDR1 and CDR2 are SGHAT and FQNNGV. The junction had 9 bases not matched to a gene; V was cut back by 5 bases and J by 5 bases. CDR3 protein: CASSPRVAGAETQYF. CDR3 DNA sequence: TGTGCCAGCAGCCCTAGAGTAGCGGGAGCCGAGACCCAGTACTTC.

This clonotype occurred a few times. The chain couples TRBV12-3 or TRBV12-4 to TRBJ2-1; D may be TRBD2 (6 bases). The V and J ends lost 5 bases and 5 bases respectively, with 10 bases between them. The CDR3 has 13 amino acids. The CDR3 region has the DNA TGTGCCAGCAGTGGGACTTCAAACAATGAGCAGTTCTTC. Protein: CASSGTSNNEQFF.

This clonotype appeared a few times. The rearrangement links TRBV20-1 to TRBJ2-3; the D gene could be TRBD1 or TRBD2 (5 bases each). V was shortened by 0 bases and J by 2 bases, with 12 bases between the two germline ends. CDR1 and CDR2 from the germline V gene are DFQATT and SNEGSKA (reference sequence). This CDR3 comprises 15 residues. CDR3 bases: TGCAGTGCTAGAGATCCGAGAGGGACCACAGATACGCAGTATTTT. Amino acids: CSARDPRGTTDTQYF.

This clonotype showed up many times. This chain links TRBV4-2 with TRBJ2-2; 7 bases match TRBD2. Germline loops: CDR1 LGHNA, CDR2 YNFKEQ. V shed 1 base and J 4 bases; nucleotides not matched to a gene: 9. CDR3 length equals 17 residues. The CDR3 nucleotides are TGTGCCAGCAGCCAAGGAGGCCTAGCGGAATTCACCGGGGAGCTGTTTTTT. Its protein product is CASSQGGLAEFTGELFF.

The chain uses TRBV5-1 and TRBJ2-1; 7 nucleotides match TRBD2. This CDR3 region has 16 residues. V trimming: 2 bases; J trimming: 0 bases; junction bases outside the gene matches: 5. Germline lookup yields CDR1 SGHRS and CDR2 YFSETQ. The CDR3 reads CASSFEGGSSYNEQFF. In nucleotides, the CDR3 is TGCGCCAGCAGCTTCGAGGGAGGGAGCTCCTACAATGAGCAGTTCTTC.

This clonotype came up many times. V gene TRBV12-3 or TRBV12-4 combines with J gene TRBJ2-1, with no clear D. V was clipped by 3 bases and J by 8 bases, with 8 bases between them. The CDR3 sequence is 12 residues long. This CDR3 is CASSFGQDEQFF. The CDR3 DNA follows: TGTGCCAGCAGTTTCGGCCAGGATGAGCAGTTCTTC.

The sample holds many counts of this clonotype. The rearrangement links TRBV3-1 to TRBJ1-5; D ambiguous. Germline CDR1 LGHDT, CDR2 YNNKEL (reference sequence). The CDR3 runs to 12 residues. V was cut by 1 base and J by 5 bases, with 3 bases left in between. The CDR3, as DNA: TGTGCCAGCAGCCAAGGGTATCAGCCCCAGCATTTT. Residues: CASSQGYQPQHF.

J is TRBJ2-7 and V is TRBV20-1; D remains unclear. Trimming removed 2 bases from V and 3 bases from J, with 11 bases in between. Germline CDR1 is DFQATT and CDR2 is SNEGSKA (reference sequence). CDR3 length equals 13 residues. DNA of the CDR3: TGCAGTGCTAGATACGGAGCAAACTACGAGCAGTACTTC. Protein: CSARYGANYEQYF.

At least ten counts were recorded for this clonotype. The V gene is TRBV12-5, the J gene TRBJ2-4; 7 nucleotides match TRBD1. Trimming took 5 bases from V and 6 from J; bases not matched to a gene: 4. Germline values: CDR1 LGHNT, CDR2 FRNRAP. CDR3 length: 13 amino acids. The CDR3 reads CASGPGQINIQYF. For the CDR3, the DNA is TGTGCTAGTGGTCCGGGACAGATAAACATTCAGTACTTC.

This clonotype appeared many times. The chain is built from TRBV7-8 and TRBJ1-2; possibly TRBD1 for D (5 bases). The length of the CDR3 is 16 residues. Germline CDR1 SGHVS, CDR2 FQNEAQ. V lost 4 bases, J lost 6 bases, and 21 bases lay in between. This CDR3 reads CASSWNTAGSRDGYTF. The CDR3 bases are TGTGCCAGCAGCTGGAATACCGCAGGGTCACGAGATGGCTACACCTTC.

This clonotype was recorded many times. The rearrangement links TRBV4-1 to TRBJ2-1; D is possibly TRBD1 (5 bases). The CDR3 has 15 residues. CDR1 MGHRA and CDR2 YSYEKL come from the germline V gene. Trimming took off 4 bases at V and 5 bases at J, with 15 bases between the two ends. The CDR3 spells CASSPWGQPDNEQFF. In DNA, the CDR3 is TGCGCCAGCAGCCCCTGGGGCCAGCCTGACAATGAGCAGTTCTTC.

This clonotype was picked up many times. This sequence joins TRBV5-1 and TRBJ2-1; 10 nucleotides align to TRBD2. Germline-derived CDR1 and CDR2 are SGHRS and YFSETQ. The CDR3 is made up of 15 amino acids. Unmatched junction bases numbered 9, after V lost 5 bases and J lost 7 bases. The CDR3 spells CASSPFRAGGNEQFF. Here the CDR3 DNA reads TGCGCCAGCAGTCCCTTTAGAGCGGGAGGGAATGAGCAGTTCTTC. The entire variable domain, with the rest obtained from reference TRBV5-1 and TRBJ2-1, is as follows: KAGVTQTPRYLIKTRGQQVTLSCSPISGHRSVSWYQQTPGQGLQFLFEYFSETQRNKGNFPGRFSGRQFSNSRSEMNVSTLELGDSALYLCASSPFRAGGNEQFFGPGTRLTVL.

The genes are TRBV29-1 and TRBJ2-3; 12 bases match TRBD2. The V and J ends lost 7 bases and 5 bases, in that order; junction bases with no gene match: 10. The germline gives CDR1 SQVTM, CDR2 ANQGSEA. The CDR3 length is 15 residues. The CDR3, as DNA: TGCAGCGCACCTCTAGCGGGGGGGCTGGGAGATACGCAGTATTTT. Protein sequence: CSAPLAGGLGDTQYF.

This clonotype came up many times. The rearrangement joins TRBV2 to TRBJ1-4; the D is unclear. The germline gives CDR1 SNHLY, CDR2 FYNNEI. The CDR3 sequence is 15 residues long. V was trimmed by 3 bases and J by 0 bases, leaving 8 bases between them. CDR3 protein: CASSDRASTNEKLFF. DNA of the CDR3: TGTGCCAGCAGTGATAGGGCCTCAACTAATGAAAAACTGTTTTTT.

The chain couples TRBV4-1 to TRBJ2-7, with D possibly called TRBD1 or TRBD2 (5 bases each). Deletions cut 0 bases from V and 0 bases from J, with 9 bases between. CDR3 length: 15 residues. Germline V gene data show CDR1 as MGHRA and CDR2 as YSYEKL. DNA of the CDR3: TGCGCCAGCAGCCAAGATGGGGGTTACTCCTACGAGCAGTACTTC. It codes for CASSQDGGYSYEQYF.

This clonotype was observed a handful of times. The rearrangement links TRBV4-1 to TRBJ2-1; a weak D match, TRBD1 (5 bases). Germline CDR1 and CDR2: MGHRA and YSYEKL. The length of the CDR3 is 17 residues. Trimming took 4 bases from V and 1 from J, leaving 17 bases between them. The CDR3 DNA is TGCGCCAGCAGCCCAATCGAGCAGGGTCTGTCCTACAATGAGCAGTTCTTC. This gives the protein CASSPIEQGLSYNEQFF.

This clonotype has ten or more counts. The rearrangement links TRBV20-1 to TRBJ1-1, with a tentative D call TRBD1 (5 bases). The germline gives CDR1 DFQATT, CDR2 SNEGSKA (reference sequence). V lost 2 bases to trimming and J lost 5 bases, with 15 bases between them. The CDR3 is 14 amino acids. The CDR3 region is CSARSPGRETEAFF. CDR3 in DNA: TGCAGTGCTAGATCCCCAGGGCGTGAGACTGAAGCTTTCTTT.

The CDR3 sequence: CASSLGQGEVVYNSPLHF. The DNA of the CDR3 is TGTGCCAGCAGTTTAGGGCAGGGAGAGGTAGTTTATAATTCACCCCTCCACTTT. This chain uses TRBV28 with TRBJ1-6; D may be TRBD1 (5 bases). V was clipped by 2 bases and J by 4 bases, with 18 bases between them. The CDR3 has 18 amino acids. Germline loops: CDR1 MDHEN, CDR2 SYDVKM.

This clonotype was seen at least ten times. At one end the junction does not follow the germline gene, possibly because of a read error. The V gene is TRBV7-9, the J gene TRBJ2-5; unclear D gene. The germline gives CDR1 SEHNR, CDR2 FQNEAQ (reference sequence). CDR3 size: 13 residues. This chain's CDR3 is CASSYVPSEAQYF. CDR3 DNA: TGTGCCAGCAGCTACGTGCCTTCAGAGGCCCAGTACTTC. Based on the CDR3 plus reference TRBV7-9 and TRBJ2-5, the full variable domain is DTGVSQNPRHKITKRGQNVTFRCDPISEHNRLYWYRQTLGQGPEFLTYFQNEAQLEKSRLLSDRFSAERPKGSFSTLEIQRTEQGDSAMYLCASSYVPSEAQYFGPGTRLLVL.